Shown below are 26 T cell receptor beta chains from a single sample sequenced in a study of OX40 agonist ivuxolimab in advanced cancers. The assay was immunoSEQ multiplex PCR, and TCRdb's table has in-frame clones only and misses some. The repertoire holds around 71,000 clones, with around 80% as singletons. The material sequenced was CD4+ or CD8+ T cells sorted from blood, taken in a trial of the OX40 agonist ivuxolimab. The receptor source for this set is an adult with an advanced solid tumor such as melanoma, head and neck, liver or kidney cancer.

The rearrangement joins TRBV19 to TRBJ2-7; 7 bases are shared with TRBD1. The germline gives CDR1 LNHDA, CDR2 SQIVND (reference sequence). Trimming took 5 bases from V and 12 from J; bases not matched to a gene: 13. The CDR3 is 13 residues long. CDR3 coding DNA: TGTGCCAGTAGTTCGCGTAACCGGGACAGCAGGTACTTC. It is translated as CASSSRNRDSRYF.

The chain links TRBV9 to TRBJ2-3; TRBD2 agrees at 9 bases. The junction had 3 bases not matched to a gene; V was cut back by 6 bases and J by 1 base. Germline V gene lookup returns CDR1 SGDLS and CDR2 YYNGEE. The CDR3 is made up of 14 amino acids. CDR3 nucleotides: TGTGCCAGCAACCTAGCGGGGCGCACAGATACGCAGTATTTT. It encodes CASNLAGRTDTQYF.

The CDR3 sequence: CASRKPTGDHEQYF. The CDR3 DNA follows: TGTGCCAGCAGGAAACCGACAGGGGACCACGAGCAGTACTTC. This sequence joins TRBV6-6 and TRBJ2-7, with 8 bases aligning to TRBD1. CDR3 length: 14 amino acids. Per the germline V gene, CDR1 is MNHNY and CDR2 is SVGAGI (reference sequence). V trimming: 6 bases; J trimming: 5 bases; junction bases outside the gene matches: 9.

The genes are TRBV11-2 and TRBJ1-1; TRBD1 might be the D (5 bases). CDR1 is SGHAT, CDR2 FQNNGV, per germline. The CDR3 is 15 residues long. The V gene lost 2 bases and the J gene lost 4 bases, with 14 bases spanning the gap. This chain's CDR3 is CASSLSGTGRTEAFF. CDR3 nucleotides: TGTGCCAGCAGCTTATCCGGGACGGGGCGCACTGAAGCTTTCTTT.

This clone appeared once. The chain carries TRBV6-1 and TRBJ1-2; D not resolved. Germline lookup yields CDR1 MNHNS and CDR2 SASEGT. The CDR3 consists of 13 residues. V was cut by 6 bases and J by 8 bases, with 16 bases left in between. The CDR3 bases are TGTGCCAGCAGCTCTAAGTTTGGAACCGGCTACACCTTC. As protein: CASSSKFGTGYTF.

The CDR3 is CASGREGYTF. The CDR3, as DNA: TGTGCCAGCGGCAGGGAAGGCTACACCTTC. The V and J genes are TRBV11-3 and TRBJ1-2; possible D gene TRBD1, 5 bases. The V end was cut by 8 bases, the J end by 8 bases, with 9 bases between. Germline CDR1 reads SGHNT; CDR2 reads YENEEA. The CDR3 is made up of 10 amino acids.

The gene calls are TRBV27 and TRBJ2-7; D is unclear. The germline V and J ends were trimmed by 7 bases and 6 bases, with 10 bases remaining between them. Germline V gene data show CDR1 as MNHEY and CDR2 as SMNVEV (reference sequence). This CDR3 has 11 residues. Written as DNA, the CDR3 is TGTGCCAGCAACATCCCGATCGAGCAGTACTTC. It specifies CASNIPIEQYF.

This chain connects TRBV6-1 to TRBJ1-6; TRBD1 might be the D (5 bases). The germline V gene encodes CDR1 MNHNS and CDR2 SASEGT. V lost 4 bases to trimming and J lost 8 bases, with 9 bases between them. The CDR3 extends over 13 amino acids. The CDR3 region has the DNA TGTGCCAGCAGTGGGGACGGATATTCACCCCTCCACTTT. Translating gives CASSGDGYSPLHF.

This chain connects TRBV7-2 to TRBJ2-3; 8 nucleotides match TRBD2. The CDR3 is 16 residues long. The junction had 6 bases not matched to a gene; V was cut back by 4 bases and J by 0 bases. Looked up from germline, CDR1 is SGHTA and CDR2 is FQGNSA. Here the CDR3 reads CASSSKQRGSTDTQYF. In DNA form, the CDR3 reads TGTGCCAGCAGCTCCAAGCAGCGGGGGAGCACAGATACGCAGTATTTT.

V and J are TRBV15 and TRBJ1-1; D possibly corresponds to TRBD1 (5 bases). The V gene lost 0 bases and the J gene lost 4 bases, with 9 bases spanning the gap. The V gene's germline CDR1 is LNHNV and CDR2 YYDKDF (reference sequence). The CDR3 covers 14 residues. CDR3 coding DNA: TGTGCCACCAGCAGAGACAGGGCGAGCACTGAAGCTTTCTTT. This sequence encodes CATSRDRASTEAFF.

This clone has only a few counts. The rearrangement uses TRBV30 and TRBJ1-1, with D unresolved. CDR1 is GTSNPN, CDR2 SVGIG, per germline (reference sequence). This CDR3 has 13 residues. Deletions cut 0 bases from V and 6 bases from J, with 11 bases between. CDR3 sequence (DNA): TGTGCCTGGAGTGTTAGGGCGAGGGCTGAAGCTTTCTTT. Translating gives CAWSVRARAEAFF.

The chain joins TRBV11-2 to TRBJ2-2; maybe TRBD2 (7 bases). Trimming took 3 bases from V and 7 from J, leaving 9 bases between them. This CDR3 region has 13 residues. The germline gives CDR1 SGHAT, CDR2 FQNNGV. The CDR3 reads CASSLGGGGELFF. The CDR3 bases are TGTGCCAGCAGCTTGGGAGGGGGCGGGGAGCTGTTTTTT.

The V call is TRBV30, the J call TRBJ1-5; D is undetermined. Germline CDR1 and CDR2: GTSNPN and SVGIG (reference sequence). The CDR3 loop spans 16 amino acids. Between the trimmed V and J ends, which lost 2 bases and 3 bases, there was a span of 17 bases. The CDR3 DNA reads TGTGCCTGGAGTTATGGGATAACGGGTCACAATCAGCCCCAGCATTTT. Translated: CAWSYGITGHNQPQHF.

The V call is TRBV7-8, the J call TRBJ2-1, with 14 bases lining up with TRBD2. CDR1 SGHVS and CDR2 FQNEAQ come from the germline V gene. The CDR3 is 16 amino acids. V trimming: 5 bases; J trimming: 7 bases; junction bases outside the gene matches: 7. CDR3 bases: TGTGCCAGCAGCCCCGGGACTAGCGGGAGAGGGAATGAGCAGTTCTTC. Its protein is CASSPGTSGRGNEQFF.

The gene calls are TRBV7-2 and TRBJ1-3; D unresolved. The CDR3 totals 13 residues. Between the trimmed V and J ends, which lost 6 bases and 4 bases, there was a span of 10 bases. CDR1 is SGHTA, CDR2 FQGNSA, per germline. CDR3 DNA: TGTGCCAGCAGTTCCCCGGGGGGAAACACCATATATTTT. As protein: CASSSPGGNTIYF.

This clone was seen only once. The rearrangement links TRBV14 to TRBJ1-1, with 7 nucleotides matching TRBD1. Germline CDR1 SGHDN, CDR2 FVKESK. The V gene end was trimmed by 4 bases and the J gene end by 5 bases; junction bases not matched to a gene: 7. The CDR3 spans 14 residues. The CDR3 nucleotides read TGTGCCAGCAGCCCAAGGGGGCGGCGGACTGAAGCTTTCTTT. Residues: CASSPRGRRTEAFF.

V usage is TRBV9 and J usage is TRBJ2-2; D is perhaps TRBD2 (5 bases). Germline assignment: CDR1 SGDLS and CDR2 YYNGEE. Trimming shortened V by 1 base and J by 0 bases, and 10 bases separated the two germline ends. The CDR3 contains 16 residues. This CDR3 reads CASSVSGSANTGELFF. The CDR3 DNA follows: TGTGCCAGCAGCGTAAGCGGCAGCGCGAACACCGGGGAGCTGTTTTTT.

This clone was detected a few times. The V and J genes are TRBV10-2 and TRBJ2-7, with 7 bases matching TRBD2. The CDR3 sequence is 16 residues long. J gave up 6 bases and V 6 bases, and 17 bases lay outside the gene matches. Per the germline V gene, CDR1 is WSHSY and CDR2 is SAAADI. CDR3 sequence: CASSWSGGMGYGEQYF. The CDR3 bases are TGCGCCAGCAGCTGGTCCGGGGGGATGGGATACGGCGAGCAGTACTTC.

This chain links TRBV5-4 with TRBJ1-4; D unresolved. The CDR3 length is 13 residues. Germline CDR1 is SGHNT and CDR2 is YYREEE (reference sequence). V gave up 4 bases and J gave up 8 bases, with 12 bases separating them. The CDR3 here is CASSQDHQEKLFF. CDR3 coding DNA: TGTGCCAGCAGCCAAGACCACCAGGAAAAACTGTTTTTT.

CDR3 residues: CASSVGGGPYEQYF. In nucleotides, the CDR3 is TGTGCCAGCAGCGTAGGGGGGGGGCCCTACGAGCAGTACTTC. V and J are TRBV9 and TRBJ2-7, with D perhaps TRBD2 (7 bases). Germline loops: CDR1 SGDLS, CDR2 YYNGEE. The V end was cut by 0 bases, the J end by 2 bases, with 9 bases between. The CDR3 extends over 14 amino acids.

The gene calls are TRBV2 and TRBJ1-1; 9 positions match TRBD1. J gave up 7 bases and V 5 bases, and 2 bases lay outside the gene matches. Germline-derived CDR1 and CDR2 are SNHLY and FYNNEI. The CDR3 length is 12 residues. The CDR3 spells CASSQDRGEAFF. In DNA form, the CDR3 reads TGTGCCAGCAGTCAGGACAGGGGTGAAGCTTTCTTT.

CDR3 sequence reads: CASSSGGSNEKLFF. CDR3 sequence (DNA): TGTGCCAGCAGCTCAGGGGGGTCGAATGAAAAACTGTTTTTT. The rearrangement joins TRBV5-4 to TRBJ1-4, with 7 bases that match TRBD1. Per the germline V gene, CDR1 is SGHNT and CDR2 is YYREEE (reference sequence). With 3 bases clipped from V and 5 bases from J, the junction kept 4 bases outside the gene matches. CDR3 length equals 14 residues.

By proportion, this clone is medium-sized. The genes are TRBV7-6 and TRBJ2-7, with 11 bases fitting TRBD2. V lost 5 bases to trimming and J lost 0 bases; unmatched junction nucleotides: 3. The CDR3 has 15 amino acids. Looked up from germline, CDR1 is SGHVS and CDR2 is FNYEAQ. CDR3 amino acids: CASSVLAGGSYEQYF. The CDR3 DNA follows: TGTGCCAGCAGCGTCCTAGCGGGAGGCTCCTACGAGCAGTACTTC.

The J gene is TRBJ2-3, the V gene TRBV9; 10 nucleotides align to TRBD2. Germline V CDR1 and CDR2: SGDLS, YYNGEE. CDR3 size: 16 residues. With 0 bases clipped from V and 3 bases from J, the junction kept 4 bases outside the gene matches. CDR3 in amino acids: CASSVGASGGTDTQYF. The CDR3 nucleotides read TGTGCCAGCAGCGTAGGCGCTAGCGGGGGTACAGATACGCAGTATTTT.

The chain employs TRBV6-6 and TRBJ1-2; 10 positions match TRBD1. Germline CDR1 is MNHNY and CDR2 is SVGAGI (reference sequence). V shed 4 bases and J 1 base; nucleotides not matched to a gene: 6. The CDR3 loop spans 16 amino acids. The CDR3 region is CASSFRGQGGNYGYTF. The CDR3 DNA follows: TGTGCCAGCAGTTTTAGAGGACAGGGGGGTAACTATGGCTACACCTTC.

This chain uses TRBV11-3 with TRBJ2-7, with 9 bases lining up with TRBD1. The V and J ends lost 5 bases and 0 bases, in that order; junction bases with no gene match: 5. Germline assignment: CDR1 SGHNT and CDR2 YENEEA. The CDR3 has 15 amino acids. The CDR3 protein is CASSPGQGPSYEQYF. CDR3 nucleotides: TGTGCCAGCAGCCCGGGACAGGGCCCCTCCTACGAGCAGTACTTC.